This TCR beta chain derives from a study of blood T cell repertoires in COVID-19 (dated by TCRdb to 2020 to 2021). Notes on the research overall: Samples covering the acute and convalescent phases of COVID-19 were provided by collaborators in the United States, Italy and Spain. The material from the prospective study consisted of cDNA or gDNA derived from T cells, B-cell-depleted T cells, or PBMCs. Subjects who had been exposed to COVID-19, were actively infected with it, or had recovered from it provided the deeply sampled blood TCRbeta repertoires that made up the dataset. Samples came from the ongoing ImmuneRACE study (first 160 participants) plus 1,254 subjects from 6 global collaborators. Where available, HLA class I and class II types were taken from metadata supplied by the sample provider and were not determined by assay-based typing. The repertoires were released in a freely available public database intended as a resource for research on the immune response to SARS-CoV-2. The sample metadata nearly always contained a de-identified subject ID, COVID-19 status, age in years and sex.

Comment on this clone: Its cognate antigen has yet to be identified. Base qualities are missing; no much larger clone stands one base away.

TCRbeta CDR3 regions were amplified from genomic DNA using the immunoSEQ Assay, a bias-controlled multiplex PCR. The published analysis was carried out like this. Within the assay, amplification of reference gene primers was used to estimate how many nucleated cells each sample contained. To quantify the absolute abundance of each unique TCRbeta CDR3 rearrangement, sequence reads were collapsed and filtered. For each sample, productive Simpson clonality was calculated as the square root of Simpson's diversity index over productive rearrangements. In TCRdb, the immuneACCESS table is reduced to in-frame sequences with V and J assigned. These tables do not hold every clone; where another copy was compared, an unresolved V gene accounts for under half, and the others remain unexplained. The V and J calls and the clone size are those of that table, but D and trimming were determined from the DNA. The sample table holds roughly 150,000 clones, of which roughly nine tenths were seen once. 2% to 3% of the sample is held by the ten biggest clonotypes.

Each collaborating institution followed its own protocols to collect whole blood in K2EDTA tubes. Collaborator samples were shipped for TCRbeta analysis as frozen whole blood, isolated PBMCs, or DNA extracted from either sample type. Here is what the overall study found, with its caveats: The quantity of clinical and demographic metadata differed by source and by participant and was supplied without curation.

Sample: peripheral blood. This TCR came from a woman between 65 and 79 years old with acute or convalescent COVID-19.

The nucleotides read TGCGCCAGCAAGGAGCGGTTCAATGAGCAGTTCTTC. Its protein product is CASKERFNEQFF. Rearrangement joined TRBV5-1 to TRBJ2-1; the D gene is perhaps TRBD2, from 5 matching bases. CDR1 SGHRS and CDR2 YFSETQ are derived from the germline V gene. The CDR3 runs 12 residues from the cysteine to the phenylalanine. Of the read, only the CDR3 DNA is kept; its 36 bases are in frame from base 1. Trimming removed 6 bases from V and 6 bases from J, leaving 10 bases between the germline ends.